A single TCR beta chain is shown here with its context. Its specificity is unknown. The data originate from a study of identical twins. Study observations and caveats: The same donors were not followed; conclusions instead depended on cross-sectional statistical analysis.

Template switching (which added a universal primer site) was used, and cDNA carried unique molecular identifiers. One entry per CDR3 protein results from TCRdb running MiXCR on the 5' RACE reads. Of around 680,000 distinct CDR3 sequences listed, 8.6% are singletons. The CDR3 covers 15 residues. The germline CDR1 and CDR2 sequences are SGHDN and FVKESK. The V end was cut by 0 bases, the J end by 1 base, with 9 bases between. These data are also associated with another study on yellow fever vaccine responses in identical twins. That paper states: Twins reportedly showed a vaccine T cell response that seemed partly convergent and partly personalized.

This TCR was sampled from a woman younger than 30 in good health. Sample: PBMCs. The chain recombines TRBV14 with TRBJ1-2, with D perhaps matching TRBD1 (5 bases). DNA of the CDR3: TGTGCCAGCAGCCAAGAGGCAGGGCTTAACTATGGCTACACCTTC. It yields the protein CASSQEAGLNYGYTF.